These T cell receptor beta chains were read from a single sample in a study of CD8 T cells in Susac syndrome. Via MiXCR, TCRdb re-called the immunoSEQ multiplex PCR reads, giving one row per CDR3 protein. There are over 65,000 distinct CDR3 sequences in the sample; roughly 91% occur only once, and about 0.54% lies in the top ten. Sequenced material: CD4+ T cells from PBMCs. The source is a human donor with Susac syndrome. Each CDR3 is given with its conserved first and last residue. A D gene is named only where the DNA matches it firmly. Clone size is not always given. Where it is, it says once, few, many or a class for expanded clones.

v_call	d_call	j_call	clone_size	cdr3_aa	cdr3_nt
TRBV15	.	TRBJ1-4	.	CATSRDGTDNEKLFF	TGTGCCACCAGCAGAGACGGGACGGATAATGAAAAACTGTTTTTT
TRBV5-1	.	TRBJ2-3	.	CASSLDQYRDGPVRKDTQYF	TGCGCCAGCAGCTTGGATCAGTACAGGGATGGGCCAGTAAGAAAAGATACGCAGTATTTT
TRBV5-4	.	TRBJ2-1	.	CASSLGGTSSSFNEQFF	TGTGCCAGCAGCTTGGGGGGAACTAGCTCCTCTTTCAATGAGCAGTTCTTC
TRBV29-1	TRBD1	TRBJ1-1	.	CSVGPGQRVRAFF	TGCAGCGTCGGCCCGGGACAGAGGGTTCGGGCTTTCTTT
TRBV29-1	.	TRBJ2-1	.	CSGTGDFPNEQFF	TGCAGCGGCACCGGGGACTTTCCCAATGAGCAGTTCTTC
TRBV2	.	TRBJ2-1	once	CASSEVGSNEQFF	TGTGCCAGCAGTGAAGTGGGTAGTAATGAGCAGTTCTTC
TRBV25-1	.	TRBJ1-2	.	CASSELERAGYTF	TGTGCCAGCAGTGAATTAGAGAGGGCTGGCTACACCTTC
TRBV30	.	TRBJ2-1	.	CAWSPGGTSYNEQFF	TGTGCCTGGAGTCCTGGGGGGACCTCCTACAATGAGCAGTTCTTC
TRBV5-6	.	TRBJ2-5	.	CASSLGRPGETQYF	TGTGCCAGCAGCTTGGGGCGGCCTGGGGAGACCCAGTACTTC
TRBV27	.	TRBJ1-6	once	CASSFGGGNSPLHF	TGTGCCAGCAGTTTTGGGGGGGGTAATTCACCCCTCCACTTT
TRBV5-1	TRBD1	TRBJ2-3	.	CASSWDRGRSDTQYF	TGCGCCAGCAGCTGGGACAGGGGGCGCTCAGATACGCAGTATTTT
TRBV5-6	.	TRBJ2-5	.	CASSFGQSQETQYF	TGTGCCAGCAGCTTTGGACAGTCCCAAGAGACCCAGTACTTC
TRBV27	.	TRBJ1-6	.	CASSRLTVNSPLHF	TGTGCCAGCAGCCGACTGACAGTAAATTCACCCCTCCACTTT
TRBV4-1	.	TRBJ1-5	.	CASSHNRDLDQPQHF	TGCGCCAGCAGCCACAACCGGGACCTCGATCAGCCCCAGCATTTT
TRBV30	.	TRBJ1-2	.	CAWPHRGGPRKERGYTF	TGTGCCTGGCCTCACCGCGGGGGCCCCCGGAAGGAGCGTGGCTACACCTTC
TRBV7-2	.	TRBJ2-1	.	CASSLRAGSSYNEQFF	TGTGCCAGCAGCTTGCGGGCCGGGAGCTCCTACAATGAGCAGTTCTTC